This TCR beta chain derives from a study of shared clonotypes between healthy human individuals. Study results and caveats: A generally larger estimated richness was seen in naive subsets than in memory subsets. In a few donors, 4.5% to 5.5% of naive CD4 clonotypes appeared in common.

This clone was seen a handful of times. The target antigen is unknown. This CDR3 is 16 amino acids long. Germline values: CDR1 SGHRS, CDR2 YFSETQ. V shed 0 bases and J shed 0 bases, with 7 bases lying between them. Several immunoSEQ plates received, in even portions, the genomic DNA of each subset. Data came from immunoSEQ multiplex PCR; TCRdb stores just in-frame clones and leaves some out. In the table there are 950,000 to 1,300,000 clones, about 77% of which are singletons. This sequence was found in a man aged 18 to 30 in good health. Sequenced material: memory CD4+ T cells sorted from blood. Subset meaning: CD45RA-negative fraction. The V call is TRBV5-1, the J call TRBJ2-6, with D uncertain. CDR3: CASSLATGSGANVLTF. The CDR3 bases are TGCGCCAGCAGCTTGGCTACCGGCTCTGGGGCCAACGTCCTGACTTTC. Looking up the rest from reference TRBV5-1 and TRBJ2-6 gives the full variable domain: KAGVTQTPRYLIKTRGQQVTLSCSPISGHRSVSWYQQTPGQGLQFLFEYFSETQRNKGNFPGRFSGRQFSNSRSEMNVSTLELGDSALYLCASSLATGSGANVLTFGAGSRLTVL.